One sample yielded the 7 T cell receptor beta chains listed below, sequenced in a study of T cell responses to AZD1222 COVID-19 vaccine. Generated by immunoSEQ multiplex PCR, the TCRdb table keeps only in-frame clones and is missing some. This table holds some 120,000 clones, about 88% found once. Sequencing used peripheral blood, obtained on day 0 of MenACWY control vaccination. The receptors come from an adult in good health.

This sequence joins TRBV6-5 and TRBJ1-1; 11 bases match TRBD1. Looked up from germline, CDR1 is MNHEY and CDR2 is SVGAGI. Trimming at V came to 6 bases and at J to 5 bases, leaving 8 bases not matched to a gene. CDR3 size: 15 residues. The CDR3 sequence is CASRSSGTGGTEAFF. The CDR3 coding sequence is TGTGCCAGCAGGTCTTCCGGGACAGGGGGGACTGAAGCTTTCTTT.

The J gene is TRBJ2-1, the V gene TRBV7-9; the match to TRBD2 covers 7 bases. The J segment lost 8 bases and the V segment lost 6 bases, leaving 10 bases of the junction unmatched. This CDR3 has 14 residues. Germline loops: CDR1 SEHNR, CDR2 FQNEAQ (reference sequence). The CDR3 is CASRESPGGDEQFF. CDR3 DNA sequence: TGTGCCAGCAGAGAGAGCCCGGGAGGCGATGAGCAGTTCTTC.

The chain's CDR3 is CASSLQGHRNEKLFF. The CDR3, as DNA: TGTGCCAGCAGCCTCCAGGGACATCGGAATGAAAAACTGTTTTTT. This chain links TRBV28 with TRBJ1-4; D may be TRBD1 (6 bases). The CDR3 totals 15 residues. The germline CDR1 and CDR2 sequences are MDHEN and SYDVKM. V was shortened by 6 bases and J by 5 bases, with 16 bases between the two germline ends. The full variable domain, rest sourced from reference TRBV28 and TRBJ1-4, is DVKVTQSSRYLVKRTGEKVFLECVQDMDHENMFWYRQDPGLGLRLIYFSYDVKMKEKGDIPEGYSVSREKKERFSLILESASTNQTSMYLCASSLQGHRNEKLFFGSGTQLSVL.

The chain combines TRBV27 with TRBJ1-6, with 9 bases matching TRBD1. The CDR3 loop spans 17 amino acids. From germline, CDR1 is MNHEY and CDR2 SMNVEV (reference sequence). J was trimmed by 7 bases and V by 4 bases; bases with no gene match: 11. CDR3 loop: CASSYYPGQGWNSPLHF. The CDR3 DNA is TGTGCCAGCAGTTATTATCCGGGACAGGGATGGAATTCACCCCTCCACTTT.

This clone has a single count. The chain links TRBV7-9 to TRBJ1-2; D might be TRBD1 (6 bases). V was pared by 6 bases and J by 8 bases, with 16 bases between. The CDR3 runs to 13 residues. Germline V lookup: CDR1 SEHNR, CDR2 FQNEAQ (reference sequence). Here the CDR3 DNA reads TGTGCCAGCAGACAATCAGGGGCCGAAGGCTACACCTTC. Protein product: CASRQSGAEGYTF.

This clone came up once. This rearrangement joins TRBV5-1 to TRBJ1-1; 7 positions agree with TRBD1. The CDR3 spans 15 residues. Germline CDR1 reads SGHRS; CDR2 reads YFSETQ. Trimming at V came to 0 bases and at J to 0 bases, leaving 2 bases not matched to a gene. CDR3 protein: CASSLVGTVNTEAFF. DNA for the CDR3: TGCGCCAGCAGCTTGGTGGGGACAGTGAACACTGAAGCTTTCTTT. Full variable domain (rest looked up from reference TRBV5-1 and TRBJ1-1): KAGVTQTPRYLIKTRGQQVTLSCSPISGHRSVSWYQQTPGQGLQFLFEYFSETQRNKGNFPGRFSGRQFSNSRSEMNVSTLELGDSALYLCASSLVGTVNTEAFFGQGTRLTVV.

The chain carries TRBV19 and TRBJ2-4, with D perhaps given as TRBD1 or TRBD2 (6 bases each). Trimming left V 0 bases short and J 6 bases short, with 15 bases between. Per the germline V gene, CDR1 is LNHDA and CDR2 is SQIVND (reference sequence). This CDR3 region has 16 residues. CDR3 residues: CASSIEGGPSGNIQYF. In DNA form, the CDR3 reads TGTGCCAGTAGTATAGAGGGGGGCCCCAGTGGAAACATTCAGTACTTC.